This record concerns one T cell receptor (beta chain) sequence. This entry comes from a study of blood T cells in healthy people across ages. The CDR3 totals 15 residues. V was pared by 6 bases and J by 3 bases, with 18 bases between. Looked up from germline, CDR1 is MNHEY and CDR2 is SVGAGI. Combining a sample-barcoded 5' primer with a J-beta primer mix, a second PCR ran for about 6 to 12 cycles. One entry per CDR3 protein results from TCRdb running MiXCR on the 5' RACE reads. The top ten hold around 2.9% of the sample, which has approximately 800,000 distinct CDR3 sequences, roughly 26% seen once. The sample also formed part of further work on T cells of mothers and their children. Per that study: Related mother-child pairs shared slightly more overlap than unrelated pairs, but the difference was non-significant.

The specimen was blood. The clonotype originates from a boy younger than 18 in good health. V is TRBV6-5 and J is TRBJ2-7; TRBD1 is a possible D gene (6 bases). CDR3 loop: CASSLYPGVDYEQYF. For the CDR3, the DNA is TGTGCCAGCAGCCTCTACCCAGGGGTCGACTACGAGCAGTACTTC.